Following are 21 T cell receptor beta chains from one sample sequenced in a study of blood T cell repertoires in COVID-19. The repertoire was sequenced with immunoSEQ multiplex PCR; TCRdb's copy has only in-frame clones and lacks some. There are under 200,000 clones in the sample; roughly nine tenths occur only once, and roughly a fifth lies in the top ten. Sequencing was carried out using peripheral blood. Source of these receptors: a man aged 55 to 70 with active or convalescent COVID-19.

The DNA for the CDR3 is TGTGCCAGCATAGTAAACACTGAAGCTTTCTTT. It is translated as CASIVNTEAFF. The V gene is TRBV28, the J gene TRBJ1-1; no clear D gene. The CDR3 contains 11 residues. Germline V gene sequence: CDR1 MDHEN, CDR2 SYDVKM. With 7 bases removed from V and 2 bases from J, the gap between germline ends came to 5 bases.

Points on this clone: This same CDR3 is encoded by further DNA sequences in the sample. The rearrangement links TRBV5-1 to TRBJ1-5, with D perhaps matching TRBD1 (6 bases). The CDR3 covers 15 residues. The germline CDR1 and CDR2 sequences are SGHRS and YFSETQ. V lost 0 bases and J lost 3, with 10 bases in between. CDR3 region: CASSLDGQNNQPQHF. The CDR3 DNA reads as TGCGCCAGCAGCTTGGATGGACAGAACAATCAGCCCCAGCATTTT.

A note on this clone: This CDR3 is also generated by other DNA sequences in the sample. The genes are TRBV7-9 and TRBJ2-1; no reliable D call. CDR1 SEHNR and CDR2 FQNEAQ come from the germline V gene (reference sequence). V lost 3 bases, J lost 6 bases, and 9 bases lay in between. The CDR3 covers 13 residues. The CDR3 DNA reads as TGTGCCAGCAGCTTGGGCCTCCTCAATGAGCAGTTCTTC. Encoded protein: CASSLGLLNEQFF.

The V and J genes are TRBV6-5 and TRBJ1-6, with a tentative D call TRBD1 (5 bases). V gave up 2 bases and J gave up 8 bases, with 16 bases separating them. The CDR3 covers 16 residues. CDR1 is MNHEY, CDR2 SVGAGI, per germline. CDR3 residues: CASSYPRAGNDSPLHF. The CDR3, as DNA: TGTGCCAGCAGTTACCCTAGGGCAGGGAACGATTCACCCCTCCACTTT.

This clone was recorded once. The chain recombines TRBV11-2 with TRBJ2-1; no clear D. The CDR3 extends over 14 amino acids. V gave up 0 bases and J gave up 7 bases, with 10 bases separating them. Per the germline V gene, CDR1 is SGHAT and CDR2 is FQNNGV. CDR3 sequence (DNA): TGTGCCAGCAGCTTAGACCGAGTGCGGAATGAGCAGTTCTTC. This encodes CASSLDRVRNEQFF.

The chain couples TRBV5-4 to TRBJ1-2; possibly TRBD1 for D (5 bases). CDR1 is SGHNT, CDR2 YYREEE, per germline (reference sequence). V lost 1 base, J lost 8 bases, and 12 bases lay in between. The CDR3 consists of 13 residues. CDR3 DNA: TGTGCCAGCAGCTTGCGGCAGGGTGCCGGCTACACCTTC. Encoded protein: CASSLRQGAGYTF.

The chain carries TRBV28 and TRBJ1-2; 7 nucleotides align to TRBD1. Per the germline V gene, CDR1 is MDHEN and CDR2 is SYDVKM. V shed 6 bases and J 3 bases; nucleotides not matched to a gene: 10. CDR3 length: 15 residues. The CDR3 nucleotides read TGTGCCAGCAGGGGCTCGACAGGGCCCGACTATGGCTACACCTTC. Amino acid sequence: CASRGSTGPDYGYTF.

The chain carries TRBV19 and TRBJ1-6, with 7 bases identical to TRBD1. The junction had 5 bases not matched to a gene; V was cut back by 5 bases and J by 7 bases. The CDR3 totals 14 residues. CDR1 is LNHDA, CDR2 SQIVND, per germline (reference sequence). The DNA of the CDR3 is TGTGCCAGTAGTGGGGACAGTCGAAATTCACCCCTCCACTTT. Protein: CASSGDSRNSPLHF.

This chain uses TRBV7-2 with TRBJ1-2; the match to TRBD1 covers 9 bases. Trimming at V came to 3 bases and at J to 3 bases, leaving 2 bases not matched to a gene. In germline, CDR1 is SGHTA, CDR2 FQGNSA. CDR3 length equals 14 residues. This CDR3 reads CASSFTGGYYGYTF. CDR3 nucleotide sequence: TGTGCCAGCAGCTTTACAGGGGGCTACTATGGCTACACCTTC.

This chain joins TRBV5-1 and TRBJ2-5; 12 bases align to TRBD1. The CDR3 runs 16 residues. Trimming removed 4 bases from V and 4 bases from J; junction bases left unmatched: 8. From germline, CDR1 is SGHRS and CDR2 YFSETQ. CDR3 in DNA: TGCGCCAGCAGCCCCGGGACAGGGGGCGCCGGAGAGACCCAGTACTTC. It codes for CASSPGTGGAGETQYF. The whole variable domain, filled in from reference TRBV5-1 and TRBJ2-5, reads KAGVTQTPRYLIKTRGQQVTLSCSPISGHRSVSWYQQTPGQGLQFLFEYFSETQRNKGNFPGRFSGRQFSNSRSEMNVSTLELGDSALYLCASSPGTGGAGETQYFGPGTRLLVL.

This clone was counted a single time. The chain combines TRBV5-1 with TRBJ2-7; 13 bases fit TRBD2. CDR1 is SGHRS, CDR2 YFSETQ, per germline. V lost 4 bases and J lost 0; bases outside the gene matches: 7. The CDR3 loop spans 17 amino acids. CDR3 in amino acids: CASSPRLAGGDSYEQYF. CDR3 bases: TGCGCCAGCAGCCCACGACTAGCGGGGGGTGACTCCTACGAGCAGTACTTC.

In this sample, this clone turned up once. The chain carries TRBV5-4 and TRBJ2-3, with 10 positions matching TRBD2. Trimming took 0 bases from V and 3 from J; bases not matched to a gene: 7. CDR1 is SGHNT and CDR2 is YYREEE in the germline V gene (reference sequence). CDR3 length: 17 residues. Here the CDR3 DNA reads TGTGCCAGCAGCTTGGGAGGGTCTAGCGGGGGAACAGATACGCAGTATTTT. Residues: CASSLGGSSGGTDTQYF.

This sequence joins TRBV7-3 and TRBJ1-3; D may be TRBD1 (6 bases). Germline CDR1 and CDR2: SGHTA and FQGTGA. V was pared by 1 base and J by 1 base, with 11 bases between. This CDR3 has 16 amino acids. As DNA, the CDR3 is TGTGCCAGCAGCTTAATGGCGAGGGGGTCTGGAAACACCATATATTTT. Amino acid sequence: CASSLMARGSGNTIYF.

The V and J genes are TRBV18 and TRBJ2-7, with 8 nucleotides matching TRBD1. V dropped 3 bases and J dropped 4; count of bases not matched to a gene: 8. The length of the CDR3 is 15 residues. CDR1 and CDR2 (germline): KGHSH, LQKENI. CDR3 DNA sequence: TGTGCCAGCTCACCCCCAGACAGGGGCAATTACGAGCAGTACTTC. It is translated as CASSPPDRGNYEQYF.

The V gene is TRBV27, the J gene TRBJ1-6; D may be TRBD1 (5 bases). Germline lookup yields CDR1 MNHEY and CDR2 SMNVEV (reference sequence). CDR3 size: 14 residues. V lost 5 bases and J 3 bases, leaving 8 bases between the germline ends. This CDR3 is CASSGGFYNSPLHF. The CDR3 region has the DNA TGTGCCAGCAGTGGGGGGTTCTATAATTCACCCCTCCACTTT.

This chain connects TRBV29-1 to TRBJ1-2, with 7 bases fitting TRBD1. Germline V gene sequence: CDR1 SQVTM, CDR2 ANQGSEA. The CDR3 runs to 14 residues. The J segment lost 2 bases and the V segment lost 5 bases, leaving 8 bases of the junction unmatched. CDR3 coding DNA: TGCAGCGTTCTACCTCAGGGGGTCAACTATGGCTACACCTTC. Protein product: CSVLPQGVNYGYTF.

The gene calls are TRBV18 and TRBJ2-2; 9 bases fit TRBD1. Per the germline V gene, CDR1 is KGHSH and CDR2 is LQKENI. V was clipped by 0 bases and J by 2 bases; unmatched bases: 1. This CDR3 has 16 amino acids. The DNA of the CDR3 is TGTGCCAGCTCACCACCGGGACAGGGCAACACCGGGGAGCTGTTTTTT. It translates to CASSPPGQGNTGELFF.

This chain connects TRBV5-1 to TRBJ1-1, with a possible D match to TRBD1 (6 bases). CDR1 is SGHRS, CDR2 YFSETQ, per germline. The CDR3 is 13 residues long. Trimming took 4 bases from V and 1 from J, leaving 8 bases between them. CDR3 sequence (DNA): TGCGCCAGCAGCCGGGACAAGAACACTGAAGCTTTCTTT. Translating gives CASSRDKNTEAFF.

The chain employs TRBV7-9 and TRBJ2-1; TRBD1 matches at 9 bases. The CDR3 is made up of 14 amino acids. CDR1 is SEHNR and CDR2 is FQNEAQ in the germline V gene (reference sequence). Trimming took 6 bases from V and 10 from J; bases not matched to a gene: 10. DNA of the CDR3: TGTGCCAGCAGTCAAAGGACAGGGGTGAACGAGCAGTTCTTC. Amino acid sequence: CASSQRTGVNEQFF.

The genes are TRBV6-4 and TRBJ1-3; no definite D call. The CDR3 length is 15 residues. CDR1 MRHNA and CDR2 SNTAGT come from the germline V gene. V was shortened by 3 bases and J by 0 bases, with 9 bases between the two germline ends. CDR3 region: CASSEGVGSGNTIYF. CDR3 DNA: TGTGCCAGCAGTGAAGGAGTGGGCTCTGGAAACACCATATATTTT.

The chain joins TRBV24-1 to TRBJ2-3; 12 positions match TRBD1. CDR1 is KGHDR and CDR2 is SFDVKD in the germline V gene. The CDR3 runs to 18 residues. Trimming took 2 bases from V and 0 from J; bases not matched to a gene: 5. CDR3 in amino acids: CATSDSLGTGGSTDTQYF. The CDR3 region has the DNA TGTGCCACCAGTGATTCCCTTGGGACAGGGGGCAGCACAGATACGCAGTATTTT.